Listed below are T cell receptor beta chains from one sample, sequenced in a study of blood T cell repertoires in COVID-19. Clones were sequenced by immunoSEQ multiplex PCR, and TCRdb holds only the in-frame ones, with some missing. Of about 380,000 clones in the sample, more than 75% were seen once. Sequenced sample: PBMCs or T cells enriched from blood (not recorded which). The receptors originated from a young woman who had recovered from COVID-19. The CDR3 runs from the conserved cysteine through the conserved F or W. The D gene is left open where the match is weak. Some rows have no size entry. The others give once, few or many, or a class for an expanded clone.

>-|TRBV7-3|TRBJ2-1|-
CASSLTGDNEQFF
TGTGCCAGCAGCCTGACGGGGGACAATGAGCAGTTCTTC
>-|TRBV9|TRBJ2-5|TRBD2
CASSVGGGASGTQYF
TGTGCCAGCAGCGTTGGCGGGGGGGCCAGTGGGACCCAGTACTTC
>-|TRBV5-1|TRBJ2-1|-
CASSLEGGARYNEQFF
TGCGCCAGCAGCTTGGAAGGGGGGGCAAGGTACAATGAGCAGTTCTTC
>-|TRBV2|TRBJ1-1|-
CASSREPNTEAFF
TGTGCCAGCAGTCGGGAGCCTAACACTGAAGCTTTCTTT
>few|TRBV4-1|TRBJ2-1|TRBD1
CASSQGLGQGGVEQFF
TGCGCCAGCAGCCAAGGTCTAGGACAGGGGGGCGTTGAGCAGTTCTTC
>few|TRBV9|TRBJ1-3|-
CASSSNRESSGNTIYF
TGTGCCAGCAGCTCAAACAGGGAGAGCTCTGGAAACACCATATATTTT
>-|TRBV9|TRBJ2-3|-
CASSVGDWNTDTQYF
TGTGCCAGCAGCGTAGGTGACTGGAACACAGATACGCAGTATTTT
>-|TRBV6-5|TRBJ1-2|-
CASIGVPSNGYTF
TGTGCCAGCATAGGAGTGCCGTCAAATGGCTACACCTTC
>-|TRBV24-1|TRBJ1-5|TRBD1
CATSDRGKGQPQHF
TGTGCCACCAGTGACAGGGGGAAGGGTCAGCCCCAGCATTTT
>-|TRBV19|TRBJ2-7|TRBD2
CASSGEAGGTYEQYF
TGTGCCAGTAGTGGTGAAGCGGGGGGGACCTACGAGCAGTACTTC
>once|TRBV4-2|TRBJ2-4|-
CASSHPTGMETKNIQYF
TGTGCCAGCAGCCACCCCACAGGGATGGAGACCAAAAACATTCAGTACTTC
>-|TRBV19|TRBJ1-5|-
CASSITGTQPQHF
TGTGCCAGTAGTATCACTGGTACGCAGCCCCAGCATTTT
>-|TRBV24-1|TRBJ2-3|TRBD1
CATSARGQFTDTQYF
TGTGCCACCAGTGCCCGGGGACAGTTCACAGATACGCAGTATTTT
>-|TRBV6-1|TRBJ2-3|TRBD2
CASSESWGGADTQYF
TGTGCCAGCAGTGAAAGTTGGGGAGGGGCAGATACGCAGTATTTT
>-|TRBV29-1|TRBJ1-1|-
CSVVFQAEAFF
TGCAGCGTTGTATTTCAGGCCGAAGCTTTCTTT
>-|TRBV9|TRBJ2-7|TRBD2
CASSVGLAGDIVQYF
TGTGCCAGCAGCGTCGGACTAGCGGGCGACATAGTTCAGTACTTC
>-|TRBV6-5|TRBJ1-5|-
CASSRGPPSQPQHF
TGTGCCAGCAGCCGCGGGCCCCCCAGCCAGCCCCAGCATTTT
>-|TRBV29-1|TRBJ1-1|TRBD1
CRGGERTEAFF
TGCAGAGGGGGCGAGAGGACTGAAGCTTTCTTT
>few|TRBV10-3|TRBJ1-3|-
CAISGITGGSGNTIYF
TGTGCCATCAGTGGTATAACCGGGGGCTCTGGAAACACCATATATTTT
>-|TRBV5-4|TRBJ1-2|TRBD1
CASSLSGQGFYGYTF
TGTGCCAGCAGCTTGTCAGGACAGGGTTTCTATGGCTACACCTTC
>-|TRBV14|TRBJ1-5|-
CASSPPVPQHF
TGTGCCAGCAGCCCCCCGGTGCCCCAGCATTTT
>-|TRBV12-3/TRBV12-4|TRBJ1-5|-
CASSFYSNQPQHF
TGTGCCAGCAGTTTTTATAGCAATCAGCCCCAGCATTTT
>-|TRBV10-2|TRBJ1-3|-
CASSESLSSGNTIYF
TGCGCCAGCAGTGAGTCGTTGAGCTCTGGAAACACCATATATTTT
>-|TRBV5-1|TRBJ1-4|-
CASSLTGTNEKLFF
TGCGCCAGCAGCTTGACAGGAACTAATGAAAAACTGTTTTTT
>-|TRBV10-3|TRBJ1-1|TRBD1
CAISERQGVVTEAFF
TGTGCCATCAGTGAGCGACAGGGCGTCGTGACTGAAGCTTTCTTT
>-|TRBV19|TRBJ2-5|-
CASTPKPGDIKTQYF
TGTGCCAGTACCCCAAAGCCAGGGGACATAAAGACCCAGTACTTC
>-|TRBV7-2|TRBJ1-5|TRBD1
CASSLAGQGSNQPQHF
TGTGCCAGCAGCCTAGCCGGACAGGGGAGCAATCAGCCCCAGCATTTT
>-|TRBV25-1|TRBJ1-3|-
CASSEGFSSGNTIYF
TGTGCCAGCAGTGAAGGGTTTAGCAGCGGAAACACCATATATTTT
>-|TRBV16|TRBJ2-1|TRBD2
CASSHPETSGVSRFF
TGTGCCAGCAGCCACCCCGAGACTAGCGGGGTATCTCGGTTCTTC
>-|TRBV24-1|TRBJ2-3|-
CATSAGASTDTQYF
TGTGCCACTTCCGCGGGGGCTAGCACAGATACGCAGTATTTT
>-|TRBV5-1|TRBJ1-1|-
CASSLVLQGNTEAFF
TGCGCCAGCAGCTTGGTCCTTCAGGGGAACACTGAAGCTTTCTTT
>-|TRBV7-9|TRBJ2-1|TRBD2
CASSLGASGDYNEQFF
TGTGCCAGCAGCTTAGGGGCTAGCGGGGACTACAATGAGCAGTTCTTC
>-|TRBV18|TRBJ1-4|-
CASSPPNSGEFEKLFF
TGTGCCAGCTCACCACCGAATTCAGGGGAATTCGAAAAACTGTTTTTT
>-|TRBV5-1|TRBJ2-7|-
CASSAPQGSDEQYF
TGCGCCAGCAGCGCCCCCCAGGGAAGCGACGAGCAGTACTTC
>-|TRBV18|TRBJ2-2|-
CASSPKDSLITGELFF
TGTGCCAGCTCACCAAAAGACAGTCTGATCACCGGGGAGCTGTTTTTT
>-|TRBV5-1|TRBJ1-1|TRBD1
CASSLRGQVNTEAFF
TGCGCCAGCAGCTTGCGTGGACAGGTTAACACTGAAGCTTTCTTT
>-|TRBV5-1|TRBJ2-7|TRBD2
CASSGAGVEQYF
TGCGCCAGCAGCGGAGCGGGGGTCGAGCAGTACTTC
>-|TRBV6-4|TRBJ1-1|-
CASRPTGYVNTEAFF
TGTGCCAGCAGGCCTACAGGTTATGTGAACACTGAAGCTTTCTTT
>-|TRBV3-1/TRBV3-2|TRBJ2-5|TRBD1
CASSQDLVRGETQYF
TGTGCCAGCAGCCAAGATCTTGTCAGGGGGGAGACCCAGTACTTC
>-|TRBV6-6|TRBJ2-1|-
CASRTRRAEEQFF
TGTGCCAGCAGAACGAGGCGAGCCGAGGAGCAGTTCTTC
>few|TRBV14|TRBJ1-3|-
CASSPLGTTSGNTIYF
TGTGCCAGCAGTCCCCTCGGGACTACCTCTGGAAACACCATATATTTT
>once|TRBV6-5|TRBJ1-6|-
CASSPDRYNSPLHF
TGTGCCAGCAGTCCAGACAGATATAATTCACCCCTCCACTTT
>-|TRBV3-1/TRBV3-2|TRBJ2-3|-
CASSWTGDTQYF
TGTGCCAGCAGTTGGACTGGAGATACGCAGTATTTT
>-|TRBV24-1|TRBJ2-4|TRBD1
CATSDPRTGGDYIQYF
TGTGCCACCAGTGATCCCCGGACAGGGGGCGACTACATTCAGTACTTC
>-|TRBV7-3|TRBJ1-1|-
CASSPSSTQGAFF
TGTGCCAGCAGCCCGAGTTCCACCCAGGGGGCTTTCTTT
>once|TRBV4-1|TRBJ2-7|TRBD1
CASSQGPGTGVEQYF
TGCGCCAGCAGCCAAGGCCCCGGGACAGGGGTCGAGCAGTACTTC
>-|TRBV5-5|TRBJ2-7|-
CASSTSDTTSEQYF
TGTGCCAGCAGCACCTCGGACACCACCTCCGAGCAGTACTTC
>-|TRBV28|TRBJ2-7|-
CASSHPRRANSYEQYF
TGTGCCAGCAGTCATCCTAGGAGGGCGAACTCCTACGAGCAGTACTTC
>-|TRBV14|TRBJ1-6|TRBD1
CASSQGWDRGNSPLHF
TGTGCCAGCAGCCAAGGATGGGACAGGGGAAATTCACCCCTCCACTTT
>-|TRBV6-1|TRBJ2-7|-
CASSGPTYKAGREQYF
TGTGCCAGCAGTGGTCCAACATACAAAGCAGGGCGCGAGCAGTACTTC
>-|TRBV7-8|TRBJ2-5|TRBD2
CASSLGLAEETQYF
TGTGCCAGCAGCTTGGGGCTAGCGGAAGAGACCCAGTACTTC
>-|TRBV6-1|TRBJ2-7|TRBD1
CASSEFDRGLSYEQYF
TGTGCCAGCAGTGAGTTTGACAGGGGGCTCTCCTACGAGCAGTACTTC
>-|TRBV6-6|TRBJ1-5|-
CASSPTIVWASNQPQHF
TGTGCCAGCAGTCCTACGATTGTCTGGGCTAGCAATCAGCCCCAGCATTTT